Detailed here is one T cell receptor beta chain. The data stem from a study of cytomegalovirus exposure and HLA in healthy donors. Trimming removed 5 bases from V and 3 bases from J, with 17 bases in between. The CDR3 runs 15 residues. Germline V lookup: CDR1 MNHNY, CDR2 SVGAGI (reference sequence). Use of 60 Vbeta and 13 Jbeta primers characterized the PCR. The data were produced by immunoSEQ multiplex PCR, yet TCRdb's version contains in-frame clones alone and is incomplete. Here the sample spans some 150,000 clones, 65% to 85% being singletons. The source material was PBMCs. The chain uses TRBV6-6 and TRBJ2-7; tentatively, D is TRBD2 (5 bases). The receptor's source is a woman in her thirties in good health and CMV-seropositive. The CDR3 DNA is TGTGCCAGCAGTACTATCCACCCAGCGGACTACGAGCAGTACTTC. It specifies CASSTIHPADYEQYF.